This entry describes one TCR beta chain. Its antigen remains undetermined. No base qualities exist here, and no much larger clone lies one base off it. This entry belongs to a study of blood T cell repertoires in COVID-19 (dated by TCRdb to 2019 to 2021). General notes on the study: The collaborator samples originated in the United States, Italy and Spain and spanned the acute and convalescent phases of COVID-19. The prospective study material was composed of cDNA or gDNA derived from T cells, B-cell-depleted T cells, or PBMCs. Subjects who had been exposed to COVID-19, were actively infected with it, or had recovered from it provided the deeply sampled blood TCRbeta repertoires that made up the dataset. The repertoires were made available in a free public database intended to serve as a resource for research on the immune response to SARS-CoV-2. The samples were drawn from two sources: the first 160 participants of the ongoing ImmuneRACE study, and 1,000 to 1,500 subjects contributed by 6 global collaborators. The sample metadata nearly always contained a de-identified subject ID, COVID-19 status, age in years and sex. HLA class I and class II types, where available, came from metadata supplied by the sample provider rather than from assay-based typing.

Participants in the prospective study were aged 18 to 89 years, lived in about two dozen United States geographic areas, and enrolled through a virtual design. In the prospective study, participants were assigned to cohorts based on the clinical history participants reported in a screening survey and a study questionnaire. Recovered participants in ImmuneRACE Cohort 3 were defined by two consecutive negative NP/OP PCR tests, clearance by a healthcare professional, or resolution of symptoms. Mobile phlebotomists in the prospective study collected whole blood, serum and a nasopharyngeal or oropharyngeal swab from every participant. Over an approximately 2-month period, participants in the prospective study had the option of providing additional blood draws and questionnaires. Prospective study blood samples were shipped either frozen or at room temperature before DNA extraction. The investigation overall reported the following: The quantity of clinical and demographic metadata differed by source and by participant and was supplied without curation.

According to the germline V gene, CDR1 reads SGDLS and CDR2 reads YYNGEE. The CDR3 starts with the cysteine, ends with the phenylalanine, and has 14 residues. Only the CDR3 DNA stays, 42 bases, in frame from base 1. The junction shows trimming of 0 bases on V and 7 bases on J, plus 10 bases between the germline ends. TCRbeta CDR3 regions were amplified from genomic DNA using the immunoSEQ Assay, a bias-controlled multiplex PCR. The paper's data handling went like this. The number of nucleated cells in each sample was estimated by amplification of reference gene primers within the assay. To quantify the absolute abundance of each unique TCRbeta CDR3 rearrangement, sequence reads were collapsed and filtered. For each sample, productive Simpson clonality was calculated by taking the square root of Simpson's diversity index across productive rearrangements. Entries here come from immuneACCESS through TCRdb and include only in-frame sequences with V and J called. Some clones fail to appear in such tables; in the studies checked, an unresolved V gene covers under half of the shortfall, and the cause of the remainder is unknown. Clone size and V and J calls were adopted from that table, with D and trimming inferred from the DNA. The sample records a few hundred thousand clones, approximately 90% of which are singletons. Clones ranked in the top ten supply 8% to 10% of the sample.

The origin of this receptor is a man in his forties or fifties who had recovered from COVID-19. The sample consisted of PBMCs or T cells enriched from blood (not recorded which). The rearranged chain carries TRBV9 and TRBJ2-2; matching of 6 bases hints at TRBD1 as the D gene. The CDR3 reads as follows: CASSVGGGNGELFF. Read as DNA, the sequence is TGTGCCAGCAGCGTAGGAGGGGGTAACGGGGAGCTGTTTTTT.